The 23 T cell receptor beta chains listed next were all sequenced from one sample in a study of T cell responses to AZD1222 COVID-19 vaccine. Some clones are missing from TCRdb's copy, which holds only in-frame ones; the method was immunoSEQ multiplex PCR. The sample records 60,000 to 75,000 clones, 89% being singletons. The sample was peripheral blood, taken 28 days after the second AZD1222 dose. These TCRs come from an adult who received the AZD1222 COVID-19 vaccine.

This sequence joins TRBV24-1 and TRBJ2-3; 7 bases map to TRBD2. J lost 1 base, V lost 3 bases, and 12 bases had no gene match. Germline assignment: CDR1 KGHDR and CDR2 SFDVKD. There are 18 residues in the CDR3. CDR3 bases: TGTGCCACCAGTGATCCAAGCCGGGGGGAGAGCGGCACAGATACGCAGTATTTT. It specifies CATSDPSRGESGTDTQYF.

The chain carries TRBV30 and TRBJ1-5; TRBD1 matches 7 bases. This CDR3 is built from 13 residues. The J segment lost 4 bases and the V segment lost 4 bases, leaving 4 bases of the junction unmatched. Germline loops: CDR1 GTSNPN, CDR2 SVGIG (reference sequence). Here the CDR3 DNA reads TGTGCCTGGACCCCACAGGGGAATCAGCCCCAGCATTTT. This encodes CAWTPQGNQPQHF. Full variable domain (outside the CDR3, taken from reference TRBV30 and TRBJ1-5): SQTIHQWPATLVQPVGSPLSLECTVEGTSNPNLYWYRQAAGRGLQLLFYSVGIGQISSEVPQNLSASRPQDRQFILSSKKLLLSDSGFYLCAWTPQGNQPQHFGDGTRLSIL.

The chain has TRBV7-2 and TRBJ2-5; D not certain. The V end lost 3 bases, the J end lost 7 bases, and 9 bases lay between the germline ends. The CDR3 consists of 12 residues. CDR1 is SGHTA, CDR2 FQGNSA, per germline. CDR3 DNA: TGTGCCAGCAGCTTCACGGCCGGGACCCAGTACTTC. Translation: CASSFTAGTQYF.

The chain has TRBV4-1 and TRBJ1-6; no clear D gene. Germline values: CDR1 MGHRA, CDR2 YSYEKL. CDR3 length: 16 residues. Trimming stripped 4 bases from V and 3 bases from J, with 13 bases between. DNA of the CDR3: TGCGCCAGCAGCCGCGGAGGAGCCATCTATAATTCACCCCTCCACTTT. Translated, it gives CASSRGGAIYNSPLHF.

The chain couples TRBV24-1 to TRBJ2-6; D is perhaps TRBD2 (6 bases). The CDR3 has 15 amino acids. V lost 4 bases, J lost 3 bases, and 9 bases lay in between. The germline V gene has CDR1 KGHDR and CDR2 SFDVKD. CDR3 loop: CATSDSGDGANVLTF. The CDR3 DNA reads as TGTGCCACCAGTGACTCGGGGGATGGGGCCAACGTCCTGACTTTC.

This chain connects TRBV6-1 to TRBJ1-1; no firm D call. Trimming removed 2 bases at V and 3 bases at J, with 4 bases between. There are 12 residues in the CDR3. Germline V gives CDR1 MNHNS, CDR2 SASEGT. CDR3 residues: CASSEHDTEAFF. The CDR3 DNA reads TGTGCCAGCAGTGAACATGACACTGAAGCTTTCTTT.

The CDR3 loop reads CASSGRSLSVEQYF. The CDR3 DNA is TGTGCCAGCAGCGGGCGGAGCTTAAGTGTCGAGCAGTACTTC. This chain uses TRBV5-5 with TRBJ2-7, with D uncertain. The CDR3 has 14 residues. Germline V gene sequence: CDR1 SGHKS, CDR2 YYEKEE (reference sequence). The germline V and J ends were trimmed by 4 bases and 6 bases, with 17 bases remaining between them.

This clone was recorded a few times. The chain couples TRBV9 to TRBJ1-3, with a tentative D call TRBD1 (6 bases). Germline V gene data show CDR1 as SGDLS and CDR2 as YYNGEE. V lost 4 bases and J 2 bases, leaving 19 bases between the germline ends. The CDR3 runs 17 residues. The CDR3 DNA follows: TGTGCCAGCAGCCCCCTACAGGGAATAACGGCTGGAAACACCATATATTTT. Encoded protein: CASSPLQGITAGNTIYF.

The CDR3 region has the DNA TGTGCCAGCAGTGAATTCGGGAGGTACGAGCAGTACTTC. Amino acid sequence: CASSEFGRYEQYF. V gene TRBV25-1 combines with J gene TRBJ2-7, with 7 bases aligning to TRBD2. Trimming cost V 1 base and J 4 bases; bases outside gene matches: 1. The CDR3 extends over 13 amino acids. Germline V gene lookup returns CDR1 MGHDK and CDR2 SYGVNS.

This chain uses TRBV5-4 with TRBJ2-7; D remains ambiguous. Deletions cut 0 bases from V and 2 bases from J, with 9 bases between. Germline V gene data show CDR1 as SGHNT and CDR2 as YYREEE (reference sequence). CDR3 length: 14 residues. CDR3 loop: CASSLVPGTYEQYF. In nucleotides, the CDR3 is TGTGCCAGCAGCTTGGTTCCCGGTACCTACGAGCAGTACTTC.

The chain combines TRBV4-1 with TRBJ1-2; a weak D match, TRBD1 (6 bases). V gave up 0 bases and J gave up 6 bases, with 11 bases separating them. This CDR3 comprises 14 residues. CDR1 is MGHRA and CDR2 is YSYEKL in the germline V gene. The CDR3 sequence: CASSQEGGGNGYTF. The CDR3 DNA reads TGCGCCAGCAGCCAAGAAGGAGGGGGGAATGGCTACACCTTC.

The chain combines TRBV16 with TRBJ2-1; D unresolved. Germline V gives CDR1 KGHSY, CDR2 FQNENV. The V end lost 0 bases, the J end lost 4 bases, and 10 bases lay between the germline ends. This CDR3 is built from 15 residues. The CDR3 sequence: CASSQSSPLYNEQFF. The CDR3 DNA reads TGTGCCAGCAGCCAATCCTCTCCTTTATACAATGAGCAGTTCTTC. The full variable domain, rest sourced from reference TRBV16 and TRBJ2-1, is GEEVAQTPKHLVRGEGQKAKLYCAPIKGHSYVFWYQQVLKNEFKFLISFQNENVFDETGMPKERFSAKCLPNSPCSLEIQATKLEDSAVYFCASSQSSPLYNEQFFGPGTRLTVL.

The CDR3 nucleotides read TGTGCCAGCAGCTTGTTAGGACGGGGGAATTCACCCCTCCACTTT. It is translated as CASSLLGRGNSPLHF. The chain employs TRBV5-6 and TRBJ1-6; TRBD1 might be the D (5 bases). Germline values: CDR1 SGHDT, CDR2 YYEEEE. V lost 1 base to trimming and J lost 7 bases, with 12 bases between them. The CDR3 has 15 residues.

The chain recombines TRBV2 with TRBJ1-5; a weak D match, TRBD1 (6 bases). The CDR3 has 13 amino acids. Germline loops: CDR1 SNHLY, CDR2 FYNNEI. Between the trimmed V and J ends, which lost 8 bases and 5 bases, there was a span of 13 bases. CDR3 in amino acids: CASGTGLDQPQHF. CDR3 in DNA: TGTGCCAGCGGTACAGGGCTGGATCAGCCCCAGCATTTT.

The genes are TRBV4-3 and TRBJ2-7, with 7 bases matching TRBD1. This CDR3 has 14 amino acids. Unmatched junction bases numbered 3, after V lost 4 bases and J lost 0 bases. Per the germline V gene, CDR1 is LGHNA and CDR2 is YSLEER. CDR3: CASSPDRVSYEQYF. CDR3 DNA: TGCGCCAGCAGCCCAGACAGGGTCTCCTACGAGCAGTACTTC.

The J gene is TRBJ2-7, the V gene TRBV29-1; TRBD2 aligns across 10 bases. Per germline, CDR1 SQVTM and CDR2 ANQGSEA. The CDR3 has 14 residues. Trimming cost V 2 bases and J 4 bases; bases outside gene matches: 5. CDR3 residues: CSVEIAGGTYEQYF. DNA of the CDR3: TGCAGCGTTGAAATAGCGGGAGGCACGTACGAGCAGTACTTC.

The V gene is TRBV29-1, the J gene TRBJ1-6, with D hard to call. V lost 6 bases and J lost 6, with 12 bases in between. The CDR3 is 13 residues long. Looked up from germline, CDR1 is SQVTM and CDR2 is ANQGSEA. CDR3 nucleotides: TGCAGCGTCCAGGACCAAGTTAATTCACCCCTCCACTTT. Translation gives CSVQDQVNSPLHF.

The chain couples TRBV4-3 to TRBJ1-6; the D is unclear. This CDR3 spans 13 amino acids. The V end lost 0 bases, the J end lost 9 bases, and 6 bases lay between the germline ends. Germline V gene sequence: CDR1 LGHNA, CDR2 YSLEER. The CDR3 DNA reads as TGCGCCAGCAGCCAAGACTACCGTTCACCCCTCCACTTT. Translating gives CASSQDYRSPLHF.

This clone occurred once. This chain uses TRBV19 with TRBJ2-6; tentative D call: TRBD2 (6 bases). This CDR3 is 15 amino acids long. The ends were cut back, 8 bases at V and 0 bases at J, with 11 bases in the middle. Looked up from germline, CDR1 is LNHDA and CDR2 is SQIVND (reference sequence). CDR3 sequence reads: CASQAGHSGANVLTF. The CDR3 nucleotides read TGTGCCAGTCAAGCGGGCCACTCTGGGGCCAACGTCCTGACTTTC.

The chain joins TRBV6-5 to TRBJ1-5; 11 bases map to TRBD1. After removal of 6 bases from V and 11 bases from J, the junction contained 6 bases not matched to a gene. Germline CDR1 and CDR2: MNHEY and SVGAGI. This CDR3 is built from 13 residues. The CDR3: CASRSRDRGSQHF. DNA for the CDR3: TGTGCCAGCAGATCCCGGGACAGGGGGTCCCAGCATTTT.

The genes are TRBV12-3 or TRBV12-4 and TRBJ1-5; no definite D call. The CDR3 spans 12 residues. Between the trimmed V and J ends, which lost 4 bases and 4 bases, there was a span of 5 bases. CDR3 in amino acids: CASSSPNQPQHF. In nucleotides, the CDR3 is TGTGCCAGCAGTTCACCTAATCAGCCCCAGCATTTT.

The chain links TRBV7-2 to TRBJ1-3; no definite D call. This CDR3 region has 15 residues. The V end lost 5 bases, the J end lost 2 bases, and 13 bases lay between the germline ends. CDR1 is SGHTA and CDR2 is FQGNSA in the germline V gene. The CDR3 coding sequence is TGTGCCAGCAGCCCGGCCCCGGGAGCTGGAAACACCATATATTTT. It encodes CASSPAPGAGNTIYF.

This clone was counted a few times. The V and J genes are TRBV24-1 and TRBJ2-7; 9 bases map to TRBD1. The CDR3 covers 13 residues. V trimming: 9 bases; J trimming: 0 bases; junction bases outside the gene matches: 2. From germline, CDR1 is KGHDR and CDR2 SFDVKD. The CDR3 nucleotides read TGTGCCACCCAGGACAGGGGCTCCTACGAGCAGTACTTC. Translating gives CATQDRGSYEQYF.